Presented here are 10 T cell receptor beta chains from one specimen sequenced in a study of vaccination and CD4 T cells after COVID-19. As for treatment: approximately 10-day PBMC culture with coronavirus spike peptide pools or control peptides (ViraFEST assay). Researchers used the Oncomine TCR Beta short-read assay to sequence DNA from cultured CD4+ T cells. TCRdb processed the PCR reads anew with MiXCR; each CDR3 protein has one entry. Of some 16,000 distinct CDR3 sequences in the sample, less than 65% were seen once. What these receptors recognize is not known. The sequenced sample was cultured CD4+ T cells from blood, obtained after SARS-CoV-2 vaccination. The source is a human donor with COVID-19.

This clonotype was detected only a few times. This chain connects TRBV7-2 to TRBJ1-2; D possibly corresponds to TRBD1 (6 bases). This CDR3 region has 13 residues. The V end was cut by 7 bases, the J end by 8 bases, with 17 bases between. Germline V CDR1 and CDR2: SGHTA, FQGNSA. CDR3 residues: CASTERAGVGYTF. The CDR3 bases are TGTGCCAGCACCGAAAGGGCAGGGGTGGGCTACACCTTC.

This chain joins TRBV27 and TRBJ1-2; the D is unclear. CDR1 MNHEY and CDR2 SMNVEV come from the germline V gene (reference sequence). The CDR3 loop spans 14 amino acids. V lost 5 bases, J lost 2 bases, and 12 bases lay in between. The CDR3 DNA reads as TGTGCCAGCAGTCCCCTCGACGGGAACTATGGCTACACCTTC. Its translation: CASSPLDGNYGYTF.

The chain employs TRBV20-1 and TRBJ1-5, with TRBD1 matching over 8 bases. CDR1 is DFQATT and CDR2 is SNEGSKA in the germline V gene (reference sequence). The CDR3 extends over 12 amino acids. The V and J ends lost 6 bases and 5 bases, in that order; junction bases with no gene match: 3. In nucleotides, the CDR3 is TGCAGTGCGCAGACAGGGGATCAGCCCCAGCATTTT. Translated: CSAQTGDQPQHF.

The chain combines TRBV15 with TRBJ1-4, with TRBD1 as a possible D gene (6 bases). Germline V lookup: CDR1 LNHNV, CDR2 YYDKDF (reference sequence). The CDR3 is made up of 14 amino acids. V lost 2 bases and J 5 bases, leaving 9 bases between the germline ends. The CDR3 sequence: CATSRSRGNEKLFF. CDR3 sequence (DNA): TGTGCCACCAGCAGATCTAGGGGGAATGAAAAACTGTTTTTT. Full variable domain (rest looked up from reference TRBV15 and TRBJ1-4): DAMVIQNPRYQVTQFGKPVTLSCSQTLNHNVMYWYQQKSSQAPKLLFHYYDKDFNNEADTPDNFQSRRPNTSFCFLDIRSPGLGDTAMYLCATSRSRGNEKLFFGSGTQLSVL.

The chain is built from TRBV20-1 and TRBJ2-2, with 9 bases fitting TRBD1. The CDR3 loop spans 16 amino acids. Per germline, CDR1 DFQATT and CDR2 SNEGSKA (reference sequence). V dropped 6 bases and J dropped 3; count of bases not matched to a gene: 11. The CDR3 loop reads CSAKKGGTGHTGELFF. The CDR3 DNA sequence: TGCAGTGCCAAAAAAGGCGGGACAGGGCACACCGGGGAGCTGTTTTTT.

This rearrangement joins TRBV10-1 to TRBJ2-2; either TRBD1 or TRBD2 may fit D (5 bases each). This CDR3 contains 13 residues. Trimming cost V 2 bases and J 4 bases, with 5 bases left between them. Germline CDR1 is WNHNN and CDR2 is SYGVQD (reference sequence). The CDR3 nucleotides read TGCGCCAGCAGTGAGGGGGGCACCGGGGAGCTGTTTTTT. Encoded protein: CASSEGGTGELFF.

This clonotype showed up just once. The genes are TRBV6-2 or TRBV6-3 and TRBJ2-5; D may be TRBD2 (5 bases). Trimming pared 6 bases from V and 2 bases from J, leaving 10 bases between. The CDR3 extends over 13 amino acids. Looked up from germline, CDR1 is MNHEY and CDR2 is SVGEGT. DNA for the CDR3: TGTGCCAGCAGGCCTCCGGGGCAAGAGACCCAGTACTTC. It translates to CASRPPGQETQYF.

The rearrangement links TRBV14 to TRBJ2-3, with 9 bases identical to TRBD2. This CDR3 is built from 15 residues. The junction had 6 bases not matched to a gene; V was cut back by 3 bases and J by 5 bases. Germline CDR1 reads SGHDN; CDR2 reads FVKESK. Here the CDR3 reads CASSQLGSGGDTQYF. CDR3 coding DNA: TGTGCCAGCAGCCAGCTCGGTAGCGGGGGAGATACGCAGTATTTT.

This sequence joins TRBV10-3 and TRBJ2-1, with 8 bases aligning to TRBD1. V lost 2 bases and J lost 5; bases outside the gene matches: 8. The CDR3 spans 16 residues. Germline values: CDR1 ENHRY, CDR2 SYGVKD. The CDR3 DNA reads TGTGCCATCAGTGAGACAGGACAGGGTCGGGACAATGAGCAGTTCTTC. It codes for CAISETGQGRDNEQFF.

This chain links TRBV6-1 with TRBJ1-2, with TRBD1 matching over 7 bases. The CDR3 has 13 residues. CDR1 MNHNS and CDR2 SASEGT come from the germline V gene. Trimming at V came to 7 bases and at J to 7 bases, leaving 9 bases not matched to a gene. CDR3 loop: CASIRDRASGYTF. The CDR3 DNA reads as TGTGCCAGCATTCGAGACAGGGCCTCTGGCTACACCTTC.